The 6 T cell receptor beta chains reported below all come from one sample, sequenced in a study of T cell responses to AZD1222 COVID-19 vaccine. Method: immunoSEQ multiplex PCR; TCRdb's copy keeps in-frame clones and lacks some. The table includes 250,000 to 300,000 clones, 90% to 95% detected once. Here the sequenced sample was peripheral blood, taken 28 days after the second AZD1222 dose. The receptors were sampled from an adult who received the AZD1222 COVID-19 vaccine.

V is TRBV4-1 and J is TRBJ1-4; 9 bases line up with TRBD1. This CDR3 is 15 amino acids long. Germline CDR1 reads MGHRA; CDR2 reads YSYEKL. V was pared by 5 bases and J by 7 bases, with 8 bases of the junction left unmatched. The CDR3 spells CASSFRTGVREKLFF. In DNA form, the CDR3 reads TGCGCCAGCAGCTTCCGGACAGGGGTACGTGAAAAACTGTTTTTT.

The chain employs TRBV19 and TRBJ1-1; the D is unclear. Trimming pared 2 bases from V and 6 bases from J, leaving 13 bases between. This CDR3 comprises 14 residues. Germline loops: CDR1 LNHDA, CDR2 SQIVND (reference sequence). DNA for the CDR3: TGTGCCAGTAGTATATTGGGGATAAGCCCTGAAGCTTTCTTT. As protein: CASSILGISPEAFF.

The genes are TRBV4-2 and TRBJ1-4, with D possibly TRBD1 on 5 matching bases. Germline values: CDR1 LGHNA, CDR2 YNFKEQ. V was pared by 0 bases and J by 5 bases, with 19 bases between. The CDR3 length is 18 residues. DNA of the CDR3: TGTGCCAGCAGCCAAGACCTTCCCCGGGGGGGTGTCAATGAAAAACTGTTTTTT. Protein sequence: CASSQDLPRGGVNEKLFF.

The V gene is TRBV7-9, the J gene TRBJ2-7; tentative D call: TRBD1 (5 bases). V lost 4 bases to trimming and J lost 3 bases, with 13 bases between them. CDR3 length: 14 amino acids. Germline-derived CDR1 and CDR2 are SEHNR and FQNEAQ (reference sequence). CDR3 sequence reads: CASSYLGGHYEQYF. In DNA, the CDR3 is TGTGCCAGCAGCTACCTCGGCGGACACTACGAGCAGTACTTC. The full variable domain, rest sourced from reference TRBV7-9 and TRBJ2-7, is DTGVSQNPRHKITKRGQNVTFRCDPISEHNRLYWYRQTLGQGPEFLTYFQNEAQLEKSRLLSDRFSAERPKGSFSTLEIQRTEQGDSAMYLCASSYLGGHYEQYFGPGTRLTVT.

The gene calls are TRBV24-1 and TRBJ2-3; D unclear. The CDR3 spans 11 residues. Trimming pared 8 bases from V and 2 bases from J, leaving 4 bases between. Germline V gene data show CDR1 as KGHDR and CDR2 as SFDVKD. Here the CDR3 DNA reads TGTGCCACCACGGACACAGATACGCAGTATTTT. The encoded protein is CATTDTDTQYF.

The chain uses TRBV18 and TRBJ2-7; D uncertain. Germline V gene data show CDR1 as KGHSH and CDR2 as LQKENI. There are 15 residues in the CDR3. V lost 0 bases, J lost 1 base, and 10 bases lay in between. This chain's CDR3 is CASSPPGRLSYEQYF. Written as DNA, the CDR3 is TGTGCCAGCTCACCACCGGGCAGGCTTTCCTACGAGCAGTACTTC.